This T cell receptor (beta chain) was recovered during a study of blood T cell repertoires in COVID-19. TCRdb's table, derived via immunoSEQ multiplex PCR, lists solely in-frame clones and lacks some. Of about 190,000 clones listed, about 86% are singletons. The source of this sequence is a man between 25 and 39 years old with active or convalescent COVID-19. Specimen: peripheral blood.

This CDR3 reads CAWSVITGGSGKLFF. The DNA for the CDR3 is TGTGCCTGGAGTGTTATAACAGGGGGATCGGGAAAACTGTTTTTT. This rearrangement joins TRBV30 to TRBJ1-4, with TRBD1 identical over 8 bases. This CDR3 comprises 15 residues. V was clipped by 0 bases and J by 10 bases; unmatched bases: 10. CDR1 and CDR2 from the germline V gene are GTSNPN and SVGIG (reference sequence).